These 18 T cell receptor beta chains were sequenced from one sample in a study of read filtering for tumor transcriptome and immune sequencing. The library was built from roughly 400 ng RNA with molecular barcoded adaptors for alpha/delta and beta/gamma chains. Via MiXCR, TCRdb re-called the reads, giving one row per CDR3 protein. The data hold fewer than 50,000 distinct CDR3 sequences, with approximately 13% observed a single time. Source material: a population of CD138-negative cells sorted from bone marrow. The receptors come from a donor aged 40 or over with multiple myeloma.

The table lists this clonotype with many counts. The chain is built from TRBV18 and TRBJ1-1; D is possibly TRBD1 (5 bases). This CDR3 has 14 residues. Germline loops: CDR1 KGHSH, CDR2 LQKENI. Trimming took off 2 bases at V and 1 base at J, with 8 bases between the two ends. The CDR3 reads CASSPAGPNTEAFF. DNA of the CDR3: TGTGCCAGCTCACCAGCAGGGCCGAACACTGAAGCTTTCTTT.

Many counts were recorded for this clonotype. The chain employs TRBV20-1 and TRBJ2-1, with 13 bases aligning to TRBD2. The germline V gene has CDR1 DFQATT and CDR2 SNEGSKA (reference sequence). The CDR3 extends over 18 amino acids. Losses at the gene ends were 3 bases for V and 6 bases for J; bases not matched to a gene: 14. As DNA, the CDR3 is TGCAGTGCTAGCCTTCCGGGACTAGCGGGGTCGGGCGGCAATGAGCAGTTCTTC. This gives the protein CSASLPGLAGSGGNEQFF.

This clonotype was recorded many times. This chain links TRBV25-1 with TRBJ2-3; D unclear. The CDR3 covers 14 residues. CDR1 MGHDK and CDR2 SYGVNS come from the germline V gene. Deletions cut 3 bases from V and 3 bases from J, with 10 bases between. The CDR3 reads CASSDGVGTDTQYF. In DNA form, the CDR3 reads TGTGCCAGCAGTGACGGAGTGGGGACAGATACGCAGTATTTT. Supplemented by reference TRBV25-1 and TRBJ2-3, the full variable domain reads EADIYQTPRYLVIGTGKKITLECSQTMGHDKMYWYQQDPGMELHLIHYSYGVNSTEKGDLSSESTVSRIRTEHFPLTLESARPSHTSQYLCASSDGVGTDTQYFGPGTRLTVL.

This clonotype has a count of ten or more. V gene TRBV5-1 combines with J gene TRBJ1-2, with TRBD1 as a possible D gene (5 bases). Germline lookup yields CDR1 SGHRS and CDR2 YFSETQ. Between the trimmed V and J ends, which lost 0 bases and 12 bases, there was a span of 21 bases. This CDR3 has 15 amino acids. The CDR3 nucleotides are TGCGCCAGCAGCTTGGATCCCGGGCAGGGATCCCCGAACACCTTC. This gives the protein CASSLDPGQGSPNTF.

This clonotype was seen many times. CDR3 amino acids: CASSGTGRWRSPLHF. DNA of the CDR3: TGTGCCAGCAGTGGGACCGGGCGTTGGCGTTCACCCCTCCACTTT. The chain recombines TRBV28 with TRBJ1-6, with TRBD1 as a possible D gene (5 bases). Germline CDR1 is MDHEN and CDR2 is SYDVKM. There are 15 residues in the CDR3. Between the trimmed V and J ends, which lost 5 bases and 9 bases, there was a span of 17 bases.

This clonotype was counted a few times. This rearrangement joins TRBV14 to TRBJ2-6; D uncertain. Trimming stripped 6 bases from V and 0 bases from J, with 6 bases between. The CDR3 covers 14 residues. Germline V CDR1 and CDR2: SGHDN, FVKESK. The CDR3 region is CASSETSGANVLTF. The CDR3 DNA reads as TGTGCCAGCAGTGAAACCTCTGGGGCCAACGTCCTGACTTTC.

Concerning this clonotype itself: The junction differs from germline at one of its ends, possibly a read error. This chain joins TRBV14 and TRBJ2-2, with D perhaps given as TRBD1 or TRBD2 (5 bases each). CDR1 is SGHDN and CDR2 is FVKESK in the germline V gene. This CDR3 has 13 amino acids. The CDR3, as DNA: TGTGCCAGCAGGGCCGGGACGACCGAGGAGCTGTTTTTT. It encodes CASRAGTTEELFF.

This clonotype was found many times. The V and J genes are TRBV28 and TRBJ1-6; D not resolved. Germline CDR1 reads MDHEN; CDR2 reads SYDVKM. V gave up 6 bases and J gave up 7 bases, with 16 bases separating them. This CDR3 comprises 15 residues. In nucleotides, the CDR3 is TGTGCCAGCAGCGGGGATTACACCCGGAATTCACCCCTCCACTTT. It codes for CASSGDYTRNSPLHF.

With respect to this clonotype: A read error is the likely source, as a far larger clone sits one nucleotide away. This likely comes from a read error, as the CDR3 has no conserved phenylalanine or tryptophan at its end. J is TRBJ2-1 and V is TRBV7-8; TRBD2 aligns across 9 bases. Germline V CDR1 and CDR2: SGHVS, FQNEAQ. Trimming cost V 3 bases and J 6 bases; bases outside gene matches: 6. This CDR3 has 15 amino acids. CDR3 bases: TGTGCCAGCAGCTTGGGCGGAGCGGGAGGCAATGAGCAGTTCATC. Its translation is CASSLGGAGGNEQFI.

This clonotype occurred many times. The chain carries TRBV28 and TRBJ2-1; 10 bases are shared with TRBD2. The CDR3 is 15 residues long. Germline lookup yields CDR1 MDHEN and CDR2 SYDVKM. The junction had 11 bases not matched to a gene; V was cut back by 6 bases and J by 9 bases. The chain's CDR3 is CASRTLASGRTEQFF. For the CDR3, the DNA is TGTGCCAGCAGAACTCTTGCTAGCGGGAGAACTGAGCAGTTCTTC.

The chain recombines TRBV12-3 or TRBV12-4 with TRBJ2-1; 7 bases fit TRBD1. This CDR3 comprises 15 residues. After removal of 6 bases from V and 8 bases from J, the junction contained 13 bases not matched to a gene. This chain's CDR3 is CASRAQGGSLDEQFF. CDR3 bases: TGTGCCAGCAGGGCCCAAGGGGGCTCACTCGATGAGCAGTTCTTC.

The sample holds many counts of this clonotype. The V call is TRBV12-3 or TRBV12-4, the J call TRBJ1-5, with D possibly matching TRBD1 (5 bases). Trimming removed 6 bases at V and 4 bases at J, with 13 bases between. CDR3 length equals 14 residues. For the CDR3, the DNA is TGTGCCAGCAGGGAGGGGTTGGGGAATCAGCCCCAGCATTTT. Protein product: CASREGLGNQPQHF.

This clonotype has ten or more counts. The chain couples TRBV6-1 to TRBJ2-5, with no clear D. The ends were cut back, 0 bases at V and 5 bases at J, with 1 base in the middle. The CDR3 runs 11 residues. The V gene's germline CDR1 is MNHNS and CDR2 SASEGT. CDR3 loop: CASSEAETQYF. CDR3 DNA sequence: TGTGCCAGCAGTGAAGCGGAGACCCAGTACTTC.

This clonotype was found many times. V and J are TRBV12-3 or TRBV12-4 and TRBJ2-7; 15 bases are a match to TRBD2. The CDR3 has 20 amino acids. Trimming took 2 bases from V and 4 from J; bases not matched to a gene: 15. CDR3 DNA sequence: TGTGCCAGCAGTTTAAGGTCCGGTGGACTAGCGGGAGGGCCCCCTTACGAGCAGTACTTC. Residues: CASSLRSGGLAGGPPYEQYF.

In its sample, this clonotype was seen a few times. A read error may be the cause here, since a much bigger clone is one base away. No conserved phenylalanine or tryptophan ends this CDR3, so it is likely a read error. Written as DNA, the CDR3 is TGCAGTGCTCCCGCGCTCAGGACGGTGAACACTGAAGCTTTCCTT. As protein: CSAPALRTVNTEAFL. The chain links TRBV20-1 to TRBJ1-1; no firm D call. The ends were cut back, 5 bases at V and 0 bases at J, with 16 bases in the middle. CDR1 DFQATT and CDR2 SNEGSKA come from the germline V gene (reference sequence). The CDR3 is made up of 15 amino acids.

Notes on this clonotype: It may be a read error: a sequence one base away is much more abundant. The V gene is TRBV28, the J gene TRBJ2-5; TRBD2 aligns across 13 bases. Germline V gene lookup returns CDR1 MDHEN and CDR2 SYDVKM. V gave up 6 bases and J gave up 4 bases; unmatched junction bases: 8. This CDR3 comprises 16 residues. CDR3 DNA: TGTGCCAGCAGGCGGGGGGGACTAGCGGGGAGAGAGACCCAGTACTTC. Protein product: CASRRGGLAGRETQYF.

This clonotype was counted many times. CDR3 loop: CASSWDDVGEQFF. The CDR3 DNA reads as TGCGCCAGCAGCTGGGACGATGTGGGGGAGCAGTTCTTC. The gene calls are TRBV5-1 and TRBJ2-1; D is perhaps TRBD1 or TRBD2 (5 bases each). Trimming left V 3 bases short and J 10 bases short, with 14 bases between. Germline values: CDR1 SGHRS, CDR2 YFSETQ. This CDR3 has 13 amino acids.

The rearrangement links TRBV12-3 or TRBV12-4 to TRBJ1-4; D is undetermined. The CDR3 has 11 residues. Trimming stripped 2 bases from V and 12 bases from J, with 7 bases between. This CDR3 reads CASSLFTELFF. The CDR3 DNA is TGTGCCAGCAGTTTATTCACGGAACTGTTTTTT.